This T cell receptor beta chain was captured by sequencing in a study of T cells in Graves' hyperthyroidism and ophthalmopathy. Study-wide findings and caveats: The model anticipated ophthalmopathy a median about six months pre-onset. The blood repertoire included most of the expanded thyroid clonotypes above 0.001.

This clonotype turned up a few times. Its antigen remains unidentified. Authors of the study amplified TCR beta CDR3 regions from RNA transcripts. The TCR CDR3 was amplified in a first-round RT-PCR using the HTBI primer set. TCRdb called the multiplex PCR reads again in MiXCR, with one record for every CDR3 protein. The data hold roughly 420,000 distinct CDR3 sequences, with 15% to 18% observed a single time. Losses at the gene ends were 1 base for V and 7 bases for J; bases not matched to a gene: 11. CDR1 and CDR2 (germline): SGHRS, YFSETQ. This CDR3 is 16 amino acids long. Graves' hyperthyroidism was deemed stable given no ophthalmopathy progression within 18 months.

The clonotype originates from a woman under 30 with Graves' hyperthyroidism. The rearrangement uses TRBV5-1 and TRBJ2-1; 7 bases align to TRBD1. Material: blood. DNA of the CDR3: TGCGCCAGCAGCTTGTACGGGACAGCGTTCGTAAATGAGCAGTTCTTC. Protein: CASSLYGTAFVNEQFF.